These 23 T cell receptor beta chains share one sample of origin, sequenced in a study of Ad26.COV2.S vaccination and SARS-CoV-2 variants. Treatment in this sample: over 15 received Ad26.COV2.S at low or high dose, single or two shots; about 5 received placebo; per-sample allocation not given. The samples date from day 63 after the first vaccine or placebo injection. Method: immunoSEQ multiplex PCR; TCRdb's copy keeps in-frame clones and lacks some. Of some 320,000 clones listed, around 85% were seen once; the top ten hold 2% to 2.5%. Sequenced material: peripheral blood, taken in a trial of Ad26.COV2.S vaccine versus placebo. The receptors derive from a person between 18 and 60 years old who received the Ad26.COV2.S COVID-19 vaccine or a placebo.

This clone was seen once. The V and J genes are TRBV6-5 and TRBJ1-1; weak D call: TRBD1 (6 bases). Trimming cost V 8 bases and J 5 bases, with 15 bases left between them. CDR1 is MNHEY, CDR2 SVGAGI, per germline. The length of the CDR3 is 13 residues. The CDR3 DNA follows: TGTGCCAGCGCACGGACAGAAGAGACTGAAGCTTTCTTT. Translating gives CASARTEETEAFF.

The rearrangement links TRBV2 to TRBJ2-5; 7 bases agree with TRBD2. Trimming cost V 5 bases and J 5 bases; bases outside gene matches: 11. Germline V gene data show CDR1 as SNHLY and CDR2 as FYNNEI. The CDR3 consists of 15 residues. CDR3 amino acids: CASSIKGLIMETQYF. The CDR3 nucleotides read TGTGCCAGCAGTATAAAGGGACTAATCATGGAGACCCAGTACTTC.

The chain uses TRBV15 and TRBJ1-2; D possibly corresponds to TRBD1 (6 bases). The CDR3 totals 14 residues. The V end was cut by 6 bases, the J end by 4 bases, with 15 bases between. CDR1 and CDR2 from the germline V gene are LNHNV and YYDKDF (reference sequence). The CDR3 DNA is TGTGCCACCAGGGGGGGCGGAGGTAGCTATGGCTACACCTTC. Protein: CATRGGGGSYGYTF.

The gene calls are TRBV7-2 and TRBJ2-1, with TRBD1 matching over 9 bases. J gave up 5 bases and V 5 bases, and 7 bases lay outside the gene matches. The CDR3 extends over 15 amino acids. The germline CDR1 and CDR2 sequences are SGHTA and FQGNSA. The CDR3 loop is CASSPGTGRNNEQFF. DNA of the CDR3: TGTGCCAGCAGCCCGGGGACAGGGCGTAACAATGAGCAGTTCTTC.

On this clone itself: The junction shows a germline mismatch at one end, possibly a read error. The chain combines TRBV13 with TRBJ2-1; TRBD1 is a possible D gene (5 bases). This CDR3 has 12 amino acids. The germline V gene encodes CDR1 PRHDT and CDR2 FYEKMQ (reference sequence). The CDR3 loop is CASSIGENEQFF. Here the CDR3 DNA reads TGTGCCAGCAGCATAGGGGAAAATGAGCAGTTCTTC.

The chain employs TRBV9 and TRBJ1-2; D is undetermined. Germline values: CDR1 SGDLS, CDR2 YYNGEE. The CDR3 length is 16 residues. Trimming removed 0 bases at V and 4 bases at J, with 16 bases between. The CDR3 DNA follows: TGTGCCAGCAGCGTAGGTCTCCAGAACACTCTCTATGGCTACACCTTC. It codes for CASSVGLQNTLYGYTF.

This rearrangement joins TRBV28 to TRBJ1-2; maybe TRBD1 (5 bases). V lost 6 bases and J lost 2, with 22 bases in between. The germline gives CDR1 MDHEN, CDR2 SYDVKM. This CDR3 is built from 17 residues. The DNA for the CDR3 is TGTGCCAGCAGAACTCTAACCGGGGGTACCCTAAACTATGGCTACACCTTC. This encodes CASRTLTGGTLNYGYTF.

This clone was detected once. This chain joins TRBV4-1 and TRBJ2-7; 8 bases agree with TRBD1. V shed 0 bases and J 3 bases; nucleotides not matched to a gene: 4. Germline assignment: CDR1 MGHRA and CDR2 YSYEKL. The CDR3 length is 15 residues. This CDR3 reads CASSQDQQGGYEQYF. The DNA of the CDR3 is TGCGCCAGCAGCCAAGATCAACAGGGGGGCTACGAGCAGTACTTC.

The J gene is TRBJ1-5, the V gene TRBV12-3 or TRBV12-4, with D unclear. The ends were cut back, 3 bases at V and 10 bases at J, with 10 bases in the middle. CDR3 length equals 12 residues. The DNA of the CDR3 is TGTGCCAGCAGTTTCGGACCTGGCCCCCAGCATTTT. Its translation is CASSFGPGPQHF.

The CDR3 region is CASSPSGTDTQYF. The CDR3 DNA reads as TGTGCCAGCAGTCCGTCAGGCACAGATACGCAGTATTTT. V gene TRBV6-4 combines with J gene TRBJ2-3; no definite D call. In germline, CDR1 is MRHNA, CDR2 SNTAGT. The length of the CDR3 is 13 residues. V gave up 5 bases and J gave up 1 base, with 7 bases separating them.

The rearrangement joins TRBV6-6 to TRBJ1-2; D perhaps matches TRBD1 (5 bases). Germline assignment: CDR1 MNHNY and CDR2 SVGAGI (reference sequence). Trimming cost V 2 bases and J 2 bases, with 9 bases left between them. The CDR3 is 14 amino acids. CDR3 protein: CASSYRSGNYGYTF. CDR3 sequence (DNA): TGTGCCAGCAGTTACAGGTCAGGGAACTATGGCTACACCTTC.

This chain connects TRBV5-5 to TRBJ1-4; D uncertain. V was shortened by 0 bases and J by 6 bases, with 9 bases between the two germline ends. The CDR3 covers 14 residues. From germline, CDR1 is SGHKS and CDR2 YYEKEE (reference sequence). The CDR3 loop is CASSLGHLDEKLFF. The CDR3 region has the DNA TGTGCCAGCAGCTTGGGCCATCTAGATGAAAAACTGTTTTTT.

J is TRBJ1-1 and V is TRBV28, with a weak D call TRBD1 (6 bases). The germline V gene encodes CDR1 MDHEN and CDR2 SYDVKM. Trimming pared 6 bases from V and 3 bases from J, leaving 20 bases between. The CDR3 consists of 16 residues. CDR3 coding DNA: TGTGCCAGCAGCGAATGGGGGACACTAAGGGACACTGAAGCTTTCTTT. Protein: CASSEWGTLRDTEAFF.

This chain connects TRBV28 to TRBJ1-2; no definite D call. CDR1 is MDHEN, CDR2 SYDVKM, per germline. V shed 3 bases and J shed 3 bases, with 11 bases lying between them. This CDR3 spans 14 amino acids. The CDR3 nucleotides read TGTGCCAGCAGTTTTTCCAGGCAGGACTATGGCTACACCTTC. As protein: CASSFSRQDYGYTF.

The rearrangement joins TRBV5-1 to TRBJ2-6; a weak D match, TRBD1 (6 bases). Germline V lookup: CDR1 SGHRS, CDR2 YFSETQ. Trimming shortened V by 4 bases and J by 1 base, and 9 bases separated the two germline ends. There are 15 residues in the CDR3. CDR3 region: CASSRDKSGANVLTF. As DNA, the CDR3 is TGCGCCAGCAGCAGGGACAAATCTGGGGCCAACGTCCTGACTTTC.

About this clone: This sample also contains other DNA sequences that code for the same CDR3. The rearrangement uses TRBV5-4 and TRBJ2-2; D perhaps matches TRBD1 (5 bases). V lost 4 bases and J 5 bases, leaving 12 bases between the germline ends. Germline-derived CDR1 and CDR2 are SGHNT and YYREEE (reference sequence). The CDR3 consists of 14 residues. The CDR3 is CASSPPKGTGELFF. The CDR3 nucleotides read TGTGCCAGCAGCCCCCCTAAGGGGACCGGGGAGCTGTTTTTT.

J is TRBJ1-3 and V is TRBV9; no clear D gene. Trimming pared 0 bases from V and 4 bases from J, leaving 8 bases between. Looked up from germline, CDR1 is SGDLS and CDR2 is YYNGEE. This CDR3 has 14 residues. The CDR3 sequence: CASSVVDYGNTIYF. The CDR3 DNA follows: TGTGCCAGCAGCGTAGTGGATTACGGAAACACCATATATTTT.

The chain links TRBV2 to TRBJ1-2, with D possibly being TRBD1 (6 bases). V was cut by 5 bases and J by 2 bases, with 15 bases left in between. The germline V gene encodes CDR1 SNHLY and CDR2 FYNNEI. The CDR3 totals 15 residues. CDR3 nucleotide sequence: TGTGCCAGCAGTCAACAGGGAGGTGGGAACTATGGCTACACCTTC. The encoded protein is CASSQQGGGNYGYTF.

This chain uses TRBV9 with TRBJ2-7, with D possibly being TRBD1 (5 bases). The CDR3 runs to 14 residues. Germline CDR1 is SGDLS and CDR2 is YYNGEE. The V end lost 0 bases, the J end lost 2 bases, and 9 bases lay between the germline ends. The CDR3 loop reads CASSVVPGTYEQYF. The CDR3 region has the DNA TGTGCCAGCAGCGTAGTCCCAGGGACCTACGAGCAGTACTTC.

The V gene is TRBV5-1, the J gene TRBJ1-1; 7 nucleotides align to TRBD1. The junction had 4 bases not matched to a gene; V was cut back by 2 bases and J by 0 bases. This CDR3 has 15 amino acids. The germline CDR1 and CDR2 sequences are SGHRS and YFSETQ. The CDR3 bases are TGCGCCAGCAGCTTCAACAGGGGTGTGAACACTGAAGCTTTCTTT. It yields the protein CASSFNRGVNTEAFF.

The chain links TRBV9 to TRBJ2-3, with D perhaps matching TRBD2 (6 bases). The CDR3 is made up of 13 amino acids. Trimming removed 0 bases from V and 4 bases from J, with 6 bases in between. Germline V lookup: CDR1 SGDLS, CDR2 YYNGEE. CDR3 loop: CASSVASADTQYF. CDR3 sequence (DNA): TGTGCCAGCAGCGTAGCTAGCGCAGATACGCAGTATTTT.

As regards this clone: Different DNA sequences within this sample yield the same CDR3. The chain couples TRBV29-1 to TRBJ2-3; no firm D call. Looked up from germline, CDR1 is SQVTM and CDR2 is ANQGSEA. This CDR3 has 11 amino acids. The V end was cut by 7 bases, the J end by 4 bases, with 9 bases between. The CDR3 loop reads CSARLSDTQYF. Written as DNA, the CDR3 is TGCAGCGCCCGACTCTCAGATACGCAGTATTTT.

The chain combines TRBV10-2 with TRBJ1-2; tentative D call: TRBD1 (5 bases). The ends were cut back, 2 bases at V and 0 bases at J, with 10 bases in the middle. From germline, CDR1 is WSHSY and CDR2 SAAADI. This CDR3 has 15 amino acids. The CDR3 loop is CASSEQGWANYGYTF. CDR3 nucleotides: TGCGCCAGCAGTGAGCAGGGTTGGGCTAACTATGGCTACACCTTC.